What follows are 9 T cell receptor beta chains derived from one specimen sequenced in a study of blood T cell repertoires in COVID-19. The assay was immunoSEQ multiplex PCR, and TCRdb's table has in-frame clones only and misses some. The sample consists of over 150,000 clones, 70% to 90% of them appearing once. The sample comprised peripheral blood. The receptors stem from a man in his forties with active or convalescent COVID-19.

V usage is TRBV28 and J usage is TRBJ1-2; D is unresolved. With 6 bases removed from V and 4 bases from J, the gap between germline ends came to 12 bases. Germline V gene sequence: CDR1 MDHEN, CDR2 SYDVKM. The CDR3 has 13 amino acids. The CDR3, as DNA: TGTGCCAGCAGCTTCCTTGGCTCCTATGGCTACACCTTC. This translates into CASSFLGSYGYTF.

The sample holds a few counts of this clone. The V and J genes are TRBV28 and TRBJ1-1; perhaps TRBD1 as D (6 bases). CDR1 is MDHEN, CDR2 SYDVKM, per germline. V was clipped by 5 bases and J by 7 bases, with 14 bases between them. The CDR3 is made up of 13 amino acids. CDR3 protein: CASSPTGSNEAFF. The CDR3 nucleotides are TGTGCCAGCAGTCCCACAGGGTCGAATGAAGCTTTCTTT.

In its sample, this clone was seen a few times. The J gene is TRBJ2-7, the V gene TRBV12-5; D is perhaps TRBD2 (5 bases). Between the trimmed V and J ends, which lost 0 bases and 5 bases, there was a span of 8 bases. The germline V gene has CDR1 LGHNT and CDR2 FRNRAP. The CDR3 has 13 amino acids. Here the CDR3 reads CASGLVMRDEQYF. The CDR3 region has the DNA TGTGCTAGTGGTTTGGTAATGCGGGACGAGCAGTACTTC.

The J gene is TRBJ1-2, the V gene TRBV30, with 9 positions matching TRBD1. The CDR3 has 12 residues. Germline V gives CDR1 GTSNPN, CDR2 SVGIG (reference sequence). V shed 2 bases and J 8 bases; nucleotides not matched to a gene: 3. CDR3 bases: TGTGCCTGGAGTCCCGGGACAGGGGGCTACACCTTC. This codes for CAWSPGTGGYTF.

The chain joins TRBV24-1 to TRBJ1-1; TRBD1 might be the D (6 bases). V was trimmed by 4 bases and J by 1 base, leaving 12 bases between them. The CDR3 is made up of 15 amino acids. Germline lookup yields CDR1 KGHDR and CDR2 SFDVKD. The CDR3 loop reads CATSDRDTTNTEAFF. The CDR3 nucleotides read TGTGCCACCAGTGACCGGGACACGACGAACACTGAAGCTTTCTTT.

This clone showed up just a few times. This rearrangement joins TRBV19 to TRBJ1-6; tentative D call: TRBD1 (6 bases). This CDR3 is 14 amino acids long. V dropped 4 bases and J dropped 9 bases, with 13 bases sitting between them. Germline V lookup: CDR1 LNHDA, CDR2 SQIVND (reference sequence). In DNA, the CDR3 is TGTGCCAGTAGTACGACCATCAGGGGTTCACCCCTCCACTTT. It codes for CASSTTIRGSPLHF.

CDR3 in DNA: TGTGCCAGCAGTTTGAGGGGGCGTGGGGAGCAGTACTTC. Protein sequence: CASSLRGRGEQYF. The genes are TRBV28 and TRBJ2-7; 7 nucleotides align to TRBD1. The CDR3 spans 13 residues. Trimming took 3 bases from V and 7 from J; bases not matched to a gene: 6. Germline V CDR1 and CDR2: MDHEN, SYDVKM.

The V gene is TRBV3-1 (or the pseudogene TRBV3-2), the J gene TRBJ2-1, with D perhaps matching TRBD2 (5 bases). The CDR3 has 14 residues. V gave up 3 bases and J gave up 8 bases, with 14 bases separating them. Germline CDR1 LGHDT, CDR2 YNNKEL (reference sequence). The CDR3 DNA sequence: TGTGCCAGCAGCCACGGTCCGGTAGCGCATGAGCAGTTCTTC. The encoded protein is CASSHGPVAHEQFF.

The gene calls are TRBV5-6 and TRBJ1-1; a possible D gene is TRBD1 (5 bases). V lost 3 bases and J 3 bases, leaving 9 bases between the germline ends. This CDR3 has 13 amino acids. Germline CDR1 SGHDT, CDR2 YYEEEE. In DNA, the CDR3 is TGTGCCAGCAGCTCCCTGACAGACACTGAAGCTTTCTTT. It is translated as CASSSLTDTEAFF.